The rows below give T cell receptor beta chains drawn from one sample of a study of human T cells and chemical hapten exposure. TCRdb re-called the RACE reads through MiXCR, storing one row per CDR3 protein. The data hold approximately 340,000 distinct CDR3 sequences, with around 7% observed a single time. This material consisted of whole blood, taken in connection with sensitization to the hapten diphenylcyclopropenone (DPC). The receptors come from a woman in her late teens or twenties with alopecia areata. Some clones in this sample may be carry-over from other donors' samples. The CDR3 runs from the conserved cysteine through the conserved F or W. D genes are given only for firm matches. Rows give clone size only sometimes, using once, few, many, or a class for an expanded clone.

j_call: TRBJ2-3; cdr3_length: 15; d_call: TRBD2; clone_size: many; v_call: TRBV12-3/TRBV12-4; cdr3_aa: CASSFSGGATDTQYF; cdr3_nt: TGTGCCAGCAGTTTTAGCGGGGGCGCCACAGATACGCAGTATTTT
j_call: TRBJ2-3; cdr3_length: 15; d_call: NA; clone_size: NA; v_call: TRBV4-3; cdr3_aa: CASSQDRSGPDTQYF; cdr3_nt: TGCGCCAGCAGCCAAGATAGGAGCGGGCCAGATACGCAGTATTTT
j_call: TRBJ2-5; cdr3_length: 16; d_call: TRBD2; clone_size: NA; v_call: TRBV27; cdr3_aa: CASSFQRLAGFETQYF; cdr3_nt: TGTGCCAGCAGTTTCCAACGACTAGCGGGTTTTGAGACCCAGTACTTC
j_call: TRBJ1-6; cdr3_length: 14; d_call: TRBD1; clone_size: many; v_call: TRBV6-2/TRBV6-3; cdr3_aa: CASRGQGWNSPLHF; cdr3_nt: TGTGCCAGCAGGGGACAGGGATGGAATTCACCCCTCCACTTT
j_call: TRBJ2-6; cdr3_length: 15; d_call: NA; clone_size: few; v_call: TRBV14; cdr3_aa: CASSPWSSGANVLTF; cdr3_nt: TGTGCCAGCAGTCCGTGGAGCTCTGGGGCCAACGTCCTGACTTTC
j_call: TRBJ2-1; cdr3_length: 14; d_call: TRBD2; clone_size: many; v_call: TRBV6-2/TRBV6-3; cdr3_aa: CASRSGGDYNEQFF; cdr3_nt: TGTGCCAGCAGGAGCGGGGGGGACTACAATGAGCAGTTCTTC
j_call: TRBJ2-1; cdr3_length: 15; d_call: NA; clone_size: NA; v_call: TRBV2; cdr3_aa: CASSVGQADYNEQFF; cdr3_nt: TGTGCCAGCAGTGTGGGTCAGGCGGATTACAATGAGCAGTTCTTC
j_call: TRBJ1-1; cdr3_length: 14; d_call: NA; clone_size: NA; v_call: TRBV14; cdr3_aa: CASSSWGLNTEAFF; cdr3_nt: TGTGCCAGCAGCTCTTGGGGCTTGAACACTGAAGCTTTCTTT
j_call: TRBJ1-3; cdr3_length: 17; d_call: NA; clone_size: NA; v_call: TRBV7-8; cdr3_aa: CASSFIWQGLPGNTIYF; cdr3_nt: TGTGCCAGCAGCTTTATTTGGCAGGGGCTCCCTGGAAACACCATATATTTT
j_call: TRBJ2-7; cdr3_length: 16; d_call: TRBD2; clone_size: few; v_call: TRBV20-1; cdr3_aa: CSAFQTSGASSYEQYF; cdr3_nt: TGCAGTGCTTTCCAGACTAGCGGGGCGAGCTCCTACGAGCAGTACTTC
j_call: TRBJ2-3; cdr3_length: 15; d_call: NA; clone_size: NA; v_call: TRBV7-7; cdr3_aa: CASSLGGGRSDTQYF; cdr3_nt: TGTGCTAGCAGCTTAGGCGGGGGCAGATCAGATACGCAGTATTTT
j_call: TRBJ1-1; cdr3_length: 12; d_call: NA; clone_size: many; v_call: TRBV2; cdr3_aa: CASSRRSTEAFF; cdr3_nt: TGTGCCAGCAGTAGGAGGAGCACTGAAGCTTTCTTT
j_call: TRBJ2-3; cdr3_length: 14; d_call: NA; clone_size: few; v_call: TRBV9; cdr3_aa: CASSVDLLRNTQYF; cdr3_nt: TGTGCCAGCAGCGTAGATCTGTTAAGGAATACGCAGTATTTT
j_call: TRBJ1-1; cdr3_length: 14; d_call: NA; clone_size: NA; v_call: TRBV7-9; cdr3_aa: CASSLHRIGTEAFF; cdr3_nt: TGTGCCAGCAGCTTACACAGGATCGGCACTGAAGCTTTCTTT
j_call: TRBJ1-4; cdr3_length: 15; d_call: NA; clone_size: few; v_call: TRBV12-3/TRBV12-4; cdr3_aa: CASSFTRLTNEKLFF; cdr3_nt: TGTGCCAGCAGTTTCACCCGGTTGACTAATGAAAAACTGTTTTTT
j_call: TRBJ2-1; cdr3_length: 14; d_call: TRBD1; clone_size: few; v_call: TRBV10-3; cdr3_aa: CAISERQGANEQFF; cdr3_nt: TGTGCCATCAGTGAAAGGCAGGGGGCGAATGAGCAGTTCTTC